This record looks at one T cell receptor beta chain sequence and its context. Germline assignment: CDR1 SGDLS and CDR2 YYNGEE. CDR3 length: 14 residues. With 2 bases clipped from V and 4 bases from J, the junction kept 2 bases outside the gene matches. TCRdb keeps only in-frame clones here, not all; method: immunoSEQ multiplex PCR. This table holds roughly 86,000 clones, 68% found once. These data come from a study of shared clonotypes between healthy human individuals. J is TRBJ2-2 and V is TRBV9; 7 positions match TRBD1. The receptor was isolated from a man in his thirties or forties in good health. Sequencing was done on a sample of memory CD8+ T cells sorted from blood. As to subset: CD45RO+ cells pooled with CCR7-negative TemRA cells. CDR3 DNA sequence: TGTGCCAGCAGCGTTACAGGGGCCACCGGGGAGCTGTTTTTT. Residues: CASSVTGATGELFF.